Listed below are T cell receptor beta chains from one sample, sequenced in a study of post-analysis software for immune sequencing data. MiXCR, applied by TCRdb to the PCR reads, yields one record per CDR3 protein. Of hundreds of thousands of distinct CDR3 sequences listed, around 33% are singletons. Material for sequencing was blood. Source of these receptors: a girl aged 10-17 years with multiple sclerosis. Both conserved end residues are part of each CDR3. D genes are given only for firm matches. Clone size appears in some rows only: once, few, many, or a class for an expanded clone.

V gene,clone size,J gene,D gene,CDR3 protein,CDR3 DNA
TRBV12-3/TRBV12-4,few,TRBJ2-5,NA,CASGDTNQETQYF,TGTGCCAGCGGGGACACCAACCAAGAGACCCAGTACTTC
TRBV20-1,NA,TRBJ2-3,NA,CSACGDTDTQYF,TGCAGTGCATGCGGGGACACAGATACGCAGTATTTT
TRBV28,NA,TRBJ2-5,NA,CASSLFRDPGQETQYF,TGTGCCAGCAGTTTGTTCCGGGACCCTGGACAAGAGACCCAGTACTTC
TRBV28,NA,TRBJ1-2,NA,CASRPGGSCGYTF,TGTGCCAGCAGGCCCGGGGGGAGCTGTGGCTACACCTTC
TRBV12-3/TRBV12-4,few,TRBJ1-2,NA,CASSLWSAGNGYTF,TGTGCCAGCAGTTTGTGGTCGGCAGGGAATGGCTACACCTTC
TRBV9,NA,TRBJ1-2,NA,CASSSSGGDYGYTF,TGTGCCAGCAGCTCTTCTGGGGGGGACTATGGCTACACCTTC
TRBV6-2/TRBV6-3,NA,TRBJ2-3,NA,CASRRLGSSTDTQYF,TGTGCCAGCAGGCGACTGGGGTCTAGCACAGATACGCAGTATTTT
TRBV7-2,NA,TRBJ2-5,TRBD2,CASSFHPTSGKGRTQYF,TGTGCCAGCAGCTTCCACCCGACTAGCGGGAAAGGGCGGACCCAGTACTTC
TRBV7-8,few,TRBJ2-7,NA,CASSFGVRGIDYEQYF,TGTGCCAGCAGCTTCGGAGTCCGGGGGATAGACTACGAGCAGTACTTC
TRBV11-2,NA,TRBJ1-1,NA,CASSLDRTGGNTEAFF,TGTGCCAGCAGCTTAGATCGAACAGGAGGGAACACTGAAGCTTTCTTT
TRBV6-2/TRBV6-3,few,TRBJ1-1,NA,CASSDRSWPEAFF,TGTGCCAGCAGTGACAGGAGCTGGCCTGAAGCTTTCTTT
TRBV7-9,few,TRBJ1-1,NA,CASSQGFQAFF,TGTGCCAGCAGTCAGGGGTTTCAAGCTTTCTTT
TRBV4-1,NA,TRBJ1-1,NA,CASRAYPGTTTEAFF,TGCGCCAGCAGAGCTTATCCAGGGACGACGACTGAAGCTTTCTTT
TRBV7-3,NA,TRBJ2-1,NA,CASSPNQSPYNEQFF,TGTGCCAGCAGCCCCAATCAGTCTCCCTACAATGAGCAGTTCTTC
TRBV29-1,NA,TRBJ2-7,NA,CSGWDTSSYEQYF,TGCAGCGGATGGGACACTAGCTCCTACGAGCAGTACTTC
TRBV15,NA,TRBJ2-1,NA,CATSRGLGPVEQFF,TGTGCCACCAGCAGAGGACTGGGGCCGGTTGAGCAGTTCTTC
TRBV10-3,many,TRBJ2-1,TRBD2,CAIMAGGSYNEQFF,TGTGCCATCATGGCCGGGGGGTCCTACAATGAGCAGTTCTTC
TRBV11-2,few,TRBJ2-1,NA,CASSRLRGHNEQFF,TGTGCCAGCAGCCGACTCCGGGGACACAATGAGCAGTTCTTC
TRBV5-1,NA,TRBJ2-3,TRBD2,CASRTSGETDTQYF,TGCGCCAGCCGGACTAGCGGGGAAACAGATACGCAGTATTTT
TRBV5-1,NA,TRBJ1-6,TRBD1,CASSLDRASPLHF,TGCGCCAGCAGCCTCGACAGGGCATCACCCCTCCACTTT
TRBV20-1,NA,TRBJ2-5,NA,CSASVTWEETQYF,TGCAGTGCTAGTGTGACATGGGAGGAGACCCAGTACTTC
TRBV3-1,few,TRBJ2-1,TRBD2,CASSLAGGPSGSNNEQFF,TGTGCCAGCAGCCTCGCGGGGGGGCCGAGCGGGAGCAACAATGAGCAGTTCTTC
TRBV25-1,few,TRBJ2-7,NA,CASSESGWTSTYEQYF,TGTGCCAGCAGTGAATCTGGGTGGACATCGACCTACGAGCAGTACTTC
TRBV5-1,NA,TRBJ2-7,NA,CASSAPGATYEQYF,TGCGCCAGCAGCGCCCCAGGGGCCACCTACGAGCAGTACTTC
TRBV6-6,few,TRBJ2-7,NA,CASTEDLGVGSYEQYF,TGTGCCAGCACCGAAGATCTTGGGGTTGGGTCCTACGAGCAGTACTTC